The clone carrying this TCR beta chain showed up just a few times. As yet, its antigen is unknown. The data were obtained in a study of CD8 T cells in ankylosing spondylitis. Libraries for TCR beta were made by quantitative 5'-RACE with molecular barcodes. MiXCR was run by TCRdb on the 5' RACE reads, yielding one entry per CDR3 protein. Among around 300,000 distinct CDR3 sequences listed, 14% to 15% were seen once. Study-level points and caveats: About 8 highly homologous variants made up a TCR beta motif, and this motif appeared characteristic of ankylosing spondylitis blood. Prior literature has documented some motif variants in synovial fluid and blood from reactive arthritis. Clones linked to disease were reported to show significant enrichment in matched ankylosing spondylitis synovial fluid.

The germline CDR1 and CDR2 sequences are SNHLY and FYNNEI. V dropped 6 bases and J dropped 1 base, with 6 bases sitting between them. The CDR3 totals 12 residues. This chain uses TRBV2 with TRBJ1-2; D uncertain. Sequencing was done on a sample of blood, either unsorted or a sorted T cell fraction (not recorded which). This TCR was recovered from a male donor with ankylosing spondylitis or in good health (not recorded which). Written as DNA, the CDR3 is TGTGCCAGCAGCGTAAATAACTATGGCTACACCTTC. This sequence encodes CASSVNNYGYTF.